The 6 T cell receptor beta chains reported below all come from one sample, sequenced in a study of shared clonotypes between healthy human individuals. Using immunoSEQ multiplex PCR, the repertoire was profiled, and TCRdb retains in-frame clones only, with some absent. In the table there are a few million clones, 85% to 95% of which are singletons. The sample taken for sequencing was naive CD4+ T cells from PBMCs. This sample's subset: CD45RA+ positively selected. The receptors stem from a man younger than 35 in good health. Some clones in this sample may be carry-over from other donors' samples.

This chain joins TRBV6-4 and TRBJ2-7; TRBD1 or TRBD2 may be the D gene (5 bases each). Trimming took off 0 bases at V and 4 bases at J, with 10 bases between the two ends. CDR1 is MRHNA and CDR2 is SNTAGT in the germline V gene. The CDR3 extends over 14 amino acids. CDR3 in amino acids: CASSDSGPSYEQYF. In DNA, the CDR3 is TGTGCCAGCAGTGACTCGGGACCCTCATACGAGCAGTACTTC.

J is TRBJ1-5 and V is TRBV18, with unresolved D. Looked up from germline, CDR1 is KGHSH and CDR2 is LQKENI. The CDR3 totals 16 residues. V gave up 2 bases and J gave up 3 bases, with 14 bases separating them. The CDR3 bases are TGTGCCAGCTCACCAGCGGCTCTAATTAACAATCAGCCCCAGCATTTT. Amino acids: CASSPAALINNQPQHF.

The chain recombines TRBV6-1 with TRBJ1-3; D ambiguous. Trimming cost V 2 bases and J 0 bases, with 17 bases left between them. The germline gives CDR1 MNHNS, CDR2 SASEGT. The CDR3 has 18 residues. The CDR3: CASSEQGGLLSSGNTIYF. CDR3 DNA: TGTGCCAGCAGTGAACAAGGTGGACTCTTAAGCTCTGGAAACACCATATATTTT.

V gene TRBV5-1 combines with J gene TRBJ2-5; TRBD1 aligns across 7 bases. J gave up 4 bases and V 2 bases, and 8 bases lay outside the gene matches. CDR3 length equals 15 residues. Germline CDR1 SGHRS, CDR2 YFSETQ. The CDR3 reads CASSLLQGIGETQYF. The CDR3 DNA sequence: TGCGCCAGCAGCTTATTACAGGGGATCGGAGAGACCCAGTACTTC.

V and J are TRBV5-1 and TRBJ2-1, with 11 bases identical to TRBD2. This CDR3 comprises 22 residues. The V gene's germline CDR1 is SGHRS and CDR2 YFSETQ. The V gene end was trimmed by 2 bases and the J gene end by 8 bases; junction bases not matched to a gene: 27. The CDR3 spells CASSLKCSGRVLVKGEGYEQFF. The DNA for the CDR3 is TGCGCCAGCAGCTTAAAATGTAGCGGGAGGGTTTTGGTAAAAGGGGAAGGCTATGAGCAGTTCTTC.

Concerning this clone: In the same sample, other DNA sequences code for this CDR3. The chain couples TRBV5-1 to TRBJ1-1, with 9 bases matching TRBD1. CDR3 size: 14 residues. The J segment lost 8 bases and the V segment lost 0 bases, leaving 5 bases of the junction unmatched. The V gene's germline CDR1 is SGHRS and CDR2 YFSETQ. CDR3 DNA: TGCGCCAGCAGCTTGGGTGACAGGGGGACGGAAGCTTTCTTT. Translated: CASSLGDRGTEAFF.